This T cell receptor beta chain was documented in a study of cytomegalovirus exposure and HLA in healthy donors. Looking at the study overall: Around 81% of 300 to 450 genotyped donors fell in the Caucasian-associated ancestry cluster.

A word on this clone: What it binds is not known.

Germline V gene data show CDR1 as LNHDA and CDR2 as SQIVND (reference sequence). V was pared by 4 bases and J by 3 bases, with 9 bases between. This CDR3 is 13 amino acids long. Primers for the PCR totalled 60 Vbeta and 13 Jbeta. Sequencing was performed with immunoSEQ multiplex PCR; in TCRdb, only in-frame clones are kept and a portion is missing. This table holds 150,000 or so clones, approximately 84% found once. Findings and limits, study-wide: The authors considered a cluster of highly shared sequence variants likely to be a sequencing artifact. Follow-up analysis found HLA locus-dependent TCR association rates, highest for DRB1 and lowest for HLA-C.

This receptor was taken from a woman aged 40 to 50 in good health and CMV-seropositive. This chain links TRBV19 with TRBJ2-5; no definite D call. Material for sequencing was PBMCs. The CDR3 coding sequence is TGTGCCAGTAGTAACCGACACGAAGAGACCCAGTACTTC. Its translation is CASSNRHEETQYF.